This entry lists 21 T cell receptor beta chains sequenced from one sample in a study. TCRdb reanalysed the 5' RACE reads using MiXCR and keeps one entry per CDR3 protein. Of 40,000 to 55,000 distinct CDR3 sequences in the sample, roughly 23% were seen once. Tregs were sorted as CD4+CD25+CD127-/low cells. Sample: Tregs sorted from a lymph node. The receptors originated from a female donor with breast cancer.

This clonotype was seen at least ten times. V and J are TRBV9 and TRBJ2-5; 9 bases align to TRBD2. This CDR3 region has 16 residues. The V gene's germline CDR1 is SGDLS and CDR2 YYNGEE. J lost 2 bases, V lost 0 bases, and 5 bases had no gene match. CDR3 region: CASSVGAGGLQETQYF. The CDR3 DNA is TGTGCCAGCAGCGTAGGGGCGGGAGGGCTTCAAGAGACCCAGTACTTC.

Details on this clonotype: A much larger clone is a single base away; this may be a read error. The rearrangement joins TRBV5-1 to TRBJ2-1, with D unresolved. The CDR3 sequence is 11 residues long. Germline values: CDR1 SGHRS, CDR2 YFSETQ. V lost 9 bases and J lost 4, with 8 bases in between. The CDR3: CANRSYNEQFF. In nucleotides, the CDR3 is TGCGCCAACAGATCTTACAATGAGCAGTTCTTC. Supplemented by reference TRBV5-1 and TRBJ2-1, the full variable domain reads KAGVTQTPRYLIKTRGQQVTLSCSPISGHRSVSWYQQTPGQGLQFLFEYFSETQRNKGNFPGRFSGRQFSNSRSEMNVSTLELGDSALYLCANRSYNEQFFGPGTRLTVL.

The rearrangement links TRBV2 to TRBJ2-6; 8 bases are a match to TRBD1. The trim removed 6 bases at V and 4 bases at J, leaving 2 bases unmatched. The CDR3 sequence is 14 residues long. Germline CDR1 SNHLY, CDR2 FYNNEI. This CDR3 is CASRTGVGANVLTF. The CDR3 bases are TGTGCCAGCAGGACAGGGGTCGGGGCCAACGTCCTGACTTTC.

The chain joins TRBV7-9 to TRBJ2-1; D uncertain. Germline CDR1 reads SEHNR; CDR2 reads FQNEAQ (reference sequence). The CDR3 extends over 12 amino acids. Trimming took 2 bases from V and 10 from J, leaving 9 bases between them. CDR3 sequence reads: CASSLSPGEQFF. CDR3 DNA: TGTGCCAGCAGCTTATCGCCGGGCGAGCAGTTCTTC.

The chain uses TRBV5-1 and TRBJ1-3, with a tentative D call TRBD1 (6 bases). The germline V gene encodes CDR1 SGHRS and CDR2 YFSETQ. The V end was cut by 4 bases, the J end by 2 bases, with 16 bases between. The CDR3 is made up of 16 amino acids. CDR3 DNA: TGCGCCAGCAGCCCCTGGACAGACACGACTGGAAACACCATATATTTT. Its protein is CASSPWTDTTGNTIYF.

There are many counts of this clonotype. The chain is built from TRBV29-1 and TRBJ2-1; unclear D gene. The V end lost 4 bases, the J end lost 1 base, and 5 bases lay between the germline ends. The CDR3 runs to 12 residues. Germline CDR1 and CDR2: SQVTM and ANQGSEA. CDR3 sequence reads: CSVGLSYNEQFF. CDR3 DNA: TGCAGCGTTGGACTTTCCTACAATGAGCAGTTCTTC.

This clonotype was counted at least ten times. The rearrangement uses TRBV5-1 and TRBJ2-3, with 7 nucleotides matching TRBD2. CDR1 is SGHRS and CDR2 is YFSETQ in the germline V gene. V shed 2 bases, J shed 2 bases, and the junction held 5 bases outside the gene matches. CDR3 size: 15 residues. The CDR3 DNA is TGCGCCAGCAGCTTCAGACTAGCATACACAGATACGCAGTATTTT. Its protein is CASSFRLAYTDTQYF. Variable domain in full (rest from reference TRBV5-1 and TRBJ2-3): KAGVTQTPRYLIKTRGQQVTLSCSPISGHRSVSWYQQTPGQGLQFLFEYFSETQRNKGNFPGRFSGRQFSNSRSEMNVSTLELGDSALYLCASSFRLAYTDTQYFGPGTRLTVL.

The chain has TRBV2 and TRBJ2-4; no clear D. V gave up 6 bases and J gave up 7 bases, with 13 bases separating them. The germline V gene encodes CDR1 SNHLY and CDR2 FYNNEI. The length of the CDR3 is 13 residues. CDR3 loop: CASRKTTVNIQYF. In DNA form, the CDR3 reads TGTGCCAGCAGGAAAACTACTGTCAACATTCAGTACTTC.

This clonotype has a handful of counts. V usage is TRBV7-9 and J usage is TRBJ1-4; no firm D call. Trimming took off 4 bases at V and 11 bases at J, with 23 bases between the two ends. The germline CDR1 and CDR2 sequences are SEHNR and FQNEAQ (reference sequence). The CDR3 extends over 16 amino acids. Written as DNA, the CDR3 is TGTGCCAGCAGCTCGAATTTGGACGGTCCCGTTAGGAAACTGTTTTTT. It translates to CASSSNLDGPVRKLFF.

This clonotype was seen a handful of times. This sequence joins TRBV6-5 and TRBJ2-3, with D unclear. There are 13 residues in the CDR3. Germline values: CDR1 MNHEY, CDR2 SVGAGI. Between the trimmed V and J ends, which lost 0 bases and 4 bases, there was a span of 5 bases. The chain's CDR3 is CASSYSRSDTQYF. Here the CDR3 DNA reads TGTGCCAGCAGTTACTCGCGGTCAGATACGCAGTATTTT.

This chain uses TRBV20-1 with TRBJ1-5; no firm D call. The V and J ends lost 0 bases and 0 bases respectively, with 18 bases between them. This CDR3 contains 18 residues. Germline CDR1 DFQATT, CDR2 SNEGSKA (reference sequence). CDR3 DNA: TGCAGTGCTAGAGATTTGGTCGGGGAGATCTATAGCAATCAGCCCCAGCATTTT. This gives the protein CSARDLVGEIYSNQPQHF.

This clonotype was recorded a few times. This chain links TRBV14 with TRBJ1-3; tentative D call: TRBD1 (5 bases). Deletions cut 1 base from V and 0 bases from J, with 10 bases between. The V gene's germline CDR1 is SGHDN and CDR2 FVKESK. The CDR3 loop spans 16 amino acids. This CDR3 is CASSQVGGTSGNTIYF. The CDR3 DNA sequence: TGTGCCAGCAGCCAAGTTGGGGGTACCTCTGGAAACACCATATATTTT.

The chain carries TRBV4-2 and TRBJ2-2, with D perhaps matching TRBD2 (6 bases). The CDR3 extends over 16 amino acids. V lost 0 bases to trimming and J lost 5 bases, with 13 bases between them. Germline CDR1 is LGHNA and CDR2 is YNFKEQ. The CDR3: CASSQEPGDITGELFF. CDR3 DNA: TGTGCCAGCAGCCAAGAGCCGGGGGATATAACCGGGGAGCTGTTTTTT.

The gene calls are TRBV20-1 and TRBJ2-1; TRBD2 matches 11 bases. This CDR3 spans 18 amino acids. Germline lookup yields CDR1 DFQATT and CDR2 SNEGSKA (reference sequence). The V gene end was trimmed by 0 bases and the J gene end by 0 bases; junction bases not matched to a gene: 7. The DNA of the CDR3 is TGCAGTGCTAGAGATTACAGGACTAGCGGGCACTCCTACAATGAGCAGTTCTTC. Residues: CSARDYRTSGHSYNEQFF.

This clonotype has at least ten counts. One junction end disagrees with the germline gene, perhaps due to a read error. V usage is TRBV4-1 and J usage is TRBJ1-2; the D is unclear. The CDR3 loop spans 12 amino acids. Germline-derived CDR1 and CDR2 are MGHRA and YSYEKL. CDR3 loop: CASSQDRRLPSF. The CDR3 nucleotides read TGCGCCAGCAGCCAAGACCGCCGACTCCCATCCTTC.

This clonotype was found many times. CDR3 region: CASSLEDRQGGMNTEAFF. CDR3 DNA sequence: TGTGCCAGCAGCTTAGAGGATCGACAGGGTGGCATGAACACTGAAGCTTTCTTT. The gene calls are TRBV7-9 and TRBJ1-1; 7 bases line up with TRBD1. This CDR3 is 18 amino acids long. With 1 base clipped from V and 0 bases from J, the junction kept 11 bases outside the gene matches. The germline gives CDR1 SEHNR, CDR2 FQNEAQ (reference sequence).

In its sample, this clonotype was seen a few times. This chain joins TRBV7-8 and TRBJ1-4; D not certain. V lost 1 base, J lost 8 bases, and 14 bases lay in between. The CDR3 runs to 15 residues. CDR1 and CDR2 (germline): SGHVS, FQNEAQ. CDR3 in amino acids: CASSLEVAGGEKLFF. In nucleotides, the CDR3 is TGTGCCAGCAGCTTAGAGGTGGCCGGCGGGGAAAAACTGTTTTTT.

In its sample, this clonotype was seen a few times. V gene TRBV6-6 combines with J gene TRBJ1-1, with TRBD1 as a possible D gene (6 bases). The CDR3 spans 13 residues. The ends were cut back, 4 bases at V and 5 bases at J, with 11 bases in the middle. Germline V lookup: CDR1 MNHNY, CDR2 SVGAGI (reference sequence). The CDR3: CASSSGAGTEAFF. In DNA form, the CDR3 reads TGTGCCAGCAGTTCGGGGGCGGGTACTGAAGCTTTCTTT.

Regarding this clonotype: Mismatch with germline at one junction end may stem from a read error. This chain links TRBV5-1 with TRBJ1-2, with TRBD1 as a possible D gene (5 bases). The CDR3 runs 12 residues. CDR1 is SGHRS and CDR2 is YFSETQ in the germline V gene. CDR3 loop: CASSPGTYDYTF. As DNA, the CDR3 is TGCGCCAGCAGCCCGGGGACCTATGACTACACCTTC.

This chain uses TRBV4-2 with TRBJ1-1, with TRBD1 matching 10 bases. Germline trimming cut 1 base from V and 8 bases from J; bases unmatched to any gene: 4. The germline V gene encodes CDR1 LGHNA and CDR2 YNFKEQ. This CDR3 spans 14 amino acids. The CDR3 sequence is CASSQAGQGPEAFF. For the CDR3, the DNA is TGTGCCAGCAGCCAAGCGGGACAGGGGCCCGAAGCTTTCTTT.

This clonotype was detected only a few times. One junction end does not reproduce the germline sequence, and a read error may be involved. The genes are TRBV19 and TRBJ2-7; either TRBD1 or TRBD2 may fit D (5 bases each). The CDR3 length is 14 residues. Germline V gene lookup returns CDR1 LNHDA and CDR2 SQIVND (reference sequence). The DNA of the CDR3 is TGTGCCAGTAGTATATCACCCGGGGCCTACAAGCAGTACTTC. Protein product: CASSISPGAYKQYF.